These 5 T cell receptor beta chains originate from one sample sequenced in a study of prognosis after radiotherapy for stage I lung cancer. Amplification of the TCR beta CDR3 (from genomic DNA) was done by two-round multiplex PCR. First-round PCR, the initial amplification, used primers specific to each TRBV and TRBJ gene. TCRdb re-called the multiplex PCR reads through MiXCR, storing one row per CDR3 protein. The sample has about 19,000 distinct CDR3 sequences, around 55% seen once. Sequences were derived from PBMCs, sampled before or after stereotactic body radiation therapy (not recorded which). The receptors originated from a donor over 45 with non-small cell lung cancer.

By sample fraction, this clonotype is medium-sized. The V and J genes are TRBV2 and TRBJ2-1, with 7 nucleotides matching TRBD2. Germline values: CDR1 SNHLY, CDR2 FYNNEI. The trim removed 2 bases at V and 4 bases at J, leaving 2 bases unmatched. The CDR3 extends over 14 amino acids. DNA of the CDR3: TGTGCCAGCAGTGAACTAGCGGCTTACAATGAGCAGTTCTTC. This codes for CASSELAAYNEQFF.

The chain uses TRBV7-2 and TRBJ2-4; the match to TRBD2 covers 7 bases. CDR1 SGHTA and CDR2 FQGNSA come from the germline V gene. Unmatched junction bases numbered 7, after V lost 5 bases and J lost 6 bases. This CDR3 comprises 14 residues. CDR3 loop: CASSGPPSGNIQYF. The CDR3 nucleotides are TGTGCCAGCAGCGGACCCCCTAGCGGAAACATTCAGTACTTC. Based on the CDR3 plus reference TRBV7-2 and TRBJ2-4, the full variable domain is GAGVSQSPSNKVTEKGKDVELRCDPISGHTALYWYRQSLGQGLEFLIYFQGNSAPDKSGLPSDRFSAERTGGSVSTLTIQRTQQEDSAVYLCASSGPPSGNIQYFGAGTRLSVL.

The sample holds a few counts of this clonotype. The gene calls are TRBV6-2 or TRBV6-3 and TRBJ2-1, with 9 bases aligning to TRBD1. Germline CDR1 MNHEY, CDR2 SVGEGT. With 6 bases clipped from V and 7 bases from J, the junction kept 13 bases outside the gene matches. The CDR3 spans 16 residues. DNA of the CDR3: TGTGCCAGCAGACCCATCCCCGGACAGGGGAGGAATGAGCAGTTCTTC. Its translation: CASRPIPGQGRNEQFF.

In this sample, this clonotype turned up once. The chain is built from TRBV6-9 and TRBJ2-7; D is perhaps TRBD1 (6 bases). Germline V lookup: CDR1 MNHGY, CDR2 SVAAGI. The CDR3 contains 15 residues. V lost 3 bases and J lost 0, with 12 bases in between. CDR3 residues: CASSYSTGTSYEQYF. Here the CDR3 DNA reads TGTGCCAGCAGTTACTCAACAGGGACCTCCTACGAGCAGTACTTC.

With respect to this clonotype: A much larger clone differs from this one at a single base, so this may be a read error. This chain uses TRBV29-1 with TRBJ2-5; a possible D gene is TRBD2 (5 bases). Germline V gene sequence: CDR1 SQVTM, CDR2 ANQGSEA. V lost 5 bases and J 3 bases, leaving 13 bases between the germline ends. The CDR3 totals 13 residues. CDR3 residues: CSVSRRREETQYF. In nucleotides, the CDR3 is TGCAGCGTTTCCAGGAGGCGGGAAGAGACCCAGTACTTC.